The entry below gives a single TCR beta chain sequence along with its context. Its antigen is unknown. Specified treatment: oral pan-JAK inhibitor, 5-10 mg twice daily. Reverse transcribed after extraction, RNA yielded cDNA as the sequencing template. Sequencing used immunoSEQ multiplex PCR; TCRdb keeps in-frame clones, though not all of them. The sample holds a few hundred thousand clones, under 40% seen once. The CDR3 is 13 amino acids. V was shortened by 5 bases and J by 7 bases, with 14 bases between the two germline ends. Germline V gene sequence: CDR1 KGHSH, CDR2 LQKENI. The source of the sample is a study of CD8+ T cells in alopecia areata. Regarding the study as a whole: Administration of tofacitinib significantly diminished scalp clonality and expanded CD8+ clones within the top 100. It was less clear whether patients shared TCRs than it was in mice, possibly because of HLA. Baseline CD8+ expansion's link to response remains uncertain, as there was one nonresponder.

The chain links TRBV18 to TRBJ1-2; D is unclear. This TCR was sampled from a human donor with alopecia areata. The specimen was CD4+ T cells sorted from blood, collected at roughly week 30, from a patient treated with tofacitinib. CDR3: CASSTRQTSGYTF. The DNA of the CDR3 is TGTGCCAGCTCAACCCGACAAACTAGTGGCTACACCTTC.